The present TCR beta chain was sequenced within a study of OX40 agonist ivuxolimab in advanced cancers. Study-wide background: Ivuxolimab, an agonistic anti-OX40 (CD134) antibody, was given to patients. Ivuxolimab doses were 0.01, 0.1, 0.3, 1.5, 3 or 10 mg/kg every 2 weeks. Males comprised about 84% of the group, whose mean age was roughly 64 years (range about 20 to 90).

Using immunoSEQ multiplex PCR, the repertoire was profiled, and TCRdb retains in-frame clones only, with some absent. The sample contains 35,000 to 40,000 clones, 76% of which appear only once. CDR1 is KGHSH and CDR2 is LQKENI in the germline V gene. Trimming cost V 0 bases and J 2 bases; bases outside gene matches: 0. This CDR3 is 17 amino acids long. This specimen consisted of CD4+ or CD8+ T cells sorted from blood, obtained in a trial of the OX40 agonist ivuxolimab. This receptor was identified in an adult with an advanced solid tumor such as melanoma, head and neck, liver or kidney cancer. The chain joins TRBV18 to TRBJ2-6; 11 nucleotides line up with TRBD1. The CDR3 DNA reads as TGTGCCAGCTCACCACCGGGACAGGGGGCTGGGGCCAACGTCCTGACTTTC. Translation gives CASSPPGQGAGANVLTF.